This T cell receptor beta chain was identified in a study of blood T cell repertoires in COVID-19. Study at large: Collection of acute and convalescent COVID-19 samples took place in the United States, Italy and Spain. Sources were T cells, B-cell-depleted T cells, or PBMCs; the material itself was cDNA or gDNA.

Trimming cost V 3 bases and J 3 bases, with 15 bases left between them. There are 15 residues in the CDR3. Germline lookup yields CDR1 MNHNS and CDR2 SASEGT. How the authors handled the data: By means of reference gene primer amplification, nucleated cell counts were estimated. TCRdb's table, derived via immunoSEQ multiplex PCR, lists solely in-frame clones and lacks some. D and trimming were read from the DNA, whereas the V and J calls and clone size are those reported in that table. Of about 100,000 clones listed, more than 85% were seen once; the top ten hold about 6.9%. The sequenced sample consisted of peripheral blood. This clonotype originated in a man under 40 in a cohort sampled during active COVID-19. V and J are TRBV6-1 and TRBJ2-7; possible D gene TRBD1, 8 bases. CDR3 amino acids: CASSDRHRGGYEQYF. In DNA, the CDR3 is TGTGCCAGCAGTGACCGACACAGGGGGGGCTACGAGCAGTACTTC.